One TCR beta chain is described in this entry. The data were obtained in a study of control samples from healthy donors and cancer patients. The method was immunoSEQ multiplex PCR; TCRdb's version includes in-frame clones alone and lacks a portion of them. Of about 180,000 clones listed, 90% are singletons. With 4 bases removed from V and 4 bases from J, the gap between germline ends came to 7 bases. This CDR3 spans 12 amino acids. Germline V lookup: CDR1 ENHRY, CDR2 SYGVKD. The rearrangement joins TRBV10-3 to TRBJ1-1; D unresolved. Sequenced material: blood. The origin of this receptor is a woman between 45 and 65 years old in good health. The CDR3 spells CAISASATEAFF. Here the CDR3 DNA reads TGTGCCATCAGTGCATCGGCCACTGAAGCTTTCTTT.